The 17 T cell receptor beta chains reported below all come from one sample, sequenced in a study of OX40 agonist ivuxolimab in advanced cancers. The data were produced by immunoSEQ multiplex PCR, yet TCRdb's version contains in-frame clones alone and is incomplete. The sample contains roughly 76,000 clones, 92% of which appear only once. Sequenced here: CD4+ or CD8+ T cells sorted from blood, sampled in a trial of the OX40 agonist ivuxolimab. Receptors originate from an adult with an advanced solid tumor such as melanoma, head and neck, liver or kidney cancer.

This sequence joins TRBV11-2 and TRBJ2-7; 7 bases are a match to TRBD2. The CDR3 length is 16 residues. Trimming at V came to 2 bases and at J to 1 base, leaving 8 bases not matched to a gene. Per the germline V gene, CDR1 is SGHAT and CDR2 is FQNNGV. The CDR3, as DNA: TGTGCCAGCAGCTTACCCAGGGAGGGAACGTCCTACGAGCAGTACTTC. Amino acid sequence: CASSLPREGTSYEQYF. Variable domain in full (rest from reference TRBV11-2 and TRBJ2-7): EAGVAQSPRYKIIEKRQSVAFWCNPISGHATLYWYQQILGQGPKLLIQFQNNGVVDDSQLPKDRFSAERLKGVDSTLKIQPAKLEDSAVYLCASSLPREGTSYEQYFGPGTRLTVT.

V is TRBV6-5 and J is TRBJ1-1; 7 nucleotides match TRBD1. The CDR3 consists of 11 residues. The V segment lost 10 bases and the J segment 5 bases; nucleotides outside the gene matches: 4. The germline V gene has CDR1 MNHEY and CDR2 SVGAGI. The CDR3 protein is CATQQGTEAFF. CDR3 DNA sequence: TGTGCCACCCAACAGGGGACTGAAGCTTTCTTT.

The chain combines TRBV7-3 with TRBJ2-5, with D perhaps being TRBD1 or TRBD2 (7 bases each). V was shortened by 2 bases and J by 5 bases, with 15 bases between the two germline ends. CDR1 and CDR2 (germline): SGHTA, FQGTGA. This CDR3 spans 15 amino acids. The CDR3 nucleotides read TGTGCCAGCAGCTTACTGGGAGGGGGCGTTGAGACCCAGTACTTC. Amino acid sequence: CASSLLGGGVETQYF. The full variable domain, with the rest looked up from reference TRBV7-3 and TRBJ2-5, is GAGVSQTPSNKVTEKGKYVELRCDPISGHTALYWYRQSLGQGPEFLIYFQGTGAADDSGLPNDRFFAVRPEGSVSTLKIQRTERGDSAVYLCASSLLGGGVETQYFGPGTRLLVL.

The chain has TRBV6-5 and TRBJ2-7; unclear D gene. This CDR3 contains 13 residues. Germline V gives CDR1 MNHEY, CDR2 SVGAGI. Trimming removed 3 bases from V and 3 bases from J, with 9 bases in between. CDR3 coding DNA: TGTGCCAGCAGTTATGGCCCGAGCTACGAGCAGTACTTC. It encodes CASSYGPSYEQYF.

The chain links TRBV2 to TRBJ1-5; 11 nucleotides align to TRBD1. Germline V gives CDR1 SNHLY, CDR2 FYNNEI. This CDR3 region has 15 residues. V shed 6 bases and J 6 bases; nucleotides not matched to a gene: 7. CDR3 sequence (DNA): TGTGCCAGCAGCGAGAGGACAGGGGGCGTTCAGCCCCAGCATTTT. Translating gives CASSERTGGVQPQHF.

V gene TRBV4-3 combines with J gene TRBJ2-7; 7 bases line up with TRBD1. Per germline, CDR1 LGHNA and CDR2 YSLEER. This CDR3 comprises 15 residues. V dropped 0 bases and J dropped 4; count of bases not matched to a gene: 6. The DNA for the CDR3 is TGCGCCAGCAGCCAAGAGGGGACAGAGTTATACGAGCAGTACTTC. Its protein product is CASSQEGTELYEQYF.

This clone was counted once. CDR3 nucleotides: TGTGCCAGCAGCTTAGGAGTCTTGAACACAGATACGCAGTATTTT. Translated, it gives CASSLGVLNTDTQYF. This chain uses TRBV7-8 with TRBJ2-3; D is uncertain. Germline loops: CDR1 SGHVS, CDR2 FQNEAQ. This CDR3 region has 15 residues. Trimming shortened V by 1 base and J by 2 bases, and 10 bases separated the two germline ends.

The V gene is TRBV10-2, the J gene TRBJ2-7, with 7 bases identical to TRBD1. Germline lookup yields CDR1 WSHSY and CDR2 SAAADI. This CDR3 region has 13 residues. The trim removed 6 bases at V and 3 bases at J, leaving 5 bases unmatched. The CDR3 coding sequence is TGCGCCAGCAGCCTACAGGGGATCTACGAGCAGTACTTC. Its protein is CASSLQGIYEQYF.

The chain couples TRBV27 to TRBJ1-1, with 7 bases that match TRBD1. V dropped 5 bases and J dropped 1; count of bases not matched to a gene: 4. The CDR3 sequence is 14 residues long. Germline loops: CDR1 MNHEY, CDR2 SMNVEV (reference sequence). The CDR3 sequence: CASSPTGANTEAFF. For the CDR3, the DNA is TGTGCCAGCAGTCCCACAGGGGCGAACACTGAAGCTTTCTTT.

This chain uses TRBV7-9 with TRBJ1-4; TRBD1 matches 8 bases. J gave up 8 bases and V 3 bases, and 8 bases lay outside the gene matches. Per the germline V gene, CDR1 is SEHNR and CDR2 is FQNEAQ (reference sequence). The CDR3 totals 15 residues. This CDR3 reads CASSFTLGTGEKLFF. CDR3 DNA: TGTGCCAGCAGCTTTACCCTTGGGACAGGCGAAAAACTGTTTTTT.

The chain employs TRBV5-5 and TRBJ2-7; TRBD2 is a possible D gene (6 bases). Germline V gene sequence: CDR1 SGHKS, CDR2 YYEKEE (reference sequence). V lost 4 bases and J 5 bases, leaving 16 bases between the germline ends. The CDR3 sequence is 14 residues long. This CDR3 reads CASSLDYLVDEQYF. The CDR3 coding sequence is TGTGCCAGCAGCCTGGACTACCTCGTTGACGAGCAGTACTTC.

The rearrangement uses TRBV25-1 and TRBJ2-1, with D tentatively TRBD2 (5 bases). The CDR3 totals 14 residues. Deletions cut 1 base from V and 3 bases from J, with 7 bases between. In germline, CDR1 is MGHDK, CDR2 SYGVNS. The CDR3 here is CASSESGNYNEQFF. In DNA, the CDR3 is TGTGCCAGCAGTGAATCGGGGAACTACAATGAGCAGTTCTTC.

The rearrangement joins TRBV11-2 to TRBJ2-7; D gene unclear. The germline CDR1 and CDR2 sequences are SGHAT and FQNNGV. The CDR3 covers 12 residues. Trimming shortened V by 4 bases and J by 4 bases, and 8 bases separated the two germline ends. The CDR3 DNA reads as TGTGCCAGCAGCTCCGCGGCGTACGAGCAGTACTTC. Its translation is CASSSAAYEQYF.

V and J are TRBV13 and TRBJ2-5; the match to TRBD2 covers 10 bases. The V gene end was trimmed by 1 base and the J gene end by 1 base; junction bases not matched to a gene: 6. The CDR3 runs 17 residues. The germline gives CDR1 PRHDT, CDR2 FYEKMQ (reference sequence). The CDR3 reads CASSLESSGGPQETQYF. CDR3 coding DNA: TGTGCCAGCAGCTTAGAAAGTAGCGGGGGGCCCCAAGAGACCCAGTACTTC.

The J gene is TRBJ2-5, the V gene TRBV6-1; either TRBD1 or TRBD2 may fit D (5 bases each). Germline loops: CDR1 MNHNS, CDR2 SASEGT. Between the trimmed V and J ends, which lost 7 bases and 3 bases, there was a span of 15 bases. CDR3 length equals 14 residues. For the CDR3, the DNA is TGTGCCAGCAAGTGGACGGGGCCGAAAGAGACCCAGTACTTC. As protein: CASKWTGPKETQYF.

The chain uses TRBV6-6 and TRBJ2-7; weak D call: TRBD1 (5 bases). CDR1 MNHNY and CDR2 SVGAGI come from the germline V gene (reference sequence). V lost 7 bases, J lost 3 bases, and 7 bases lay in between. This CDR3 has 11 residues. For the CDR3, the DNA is TGTGCCAGCACCCAGGGCTACGAGCAGTACTTC. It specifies CASTQGYEQYF.

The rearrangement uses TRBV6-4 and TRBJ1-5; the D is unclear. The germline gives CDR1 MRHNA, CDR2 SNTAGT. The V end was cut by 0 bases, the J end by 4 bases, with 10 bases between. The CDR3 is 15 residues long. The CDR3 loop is CASSDSPGLNQPQHF. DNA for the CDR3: TGTGCCAGCAGTGACTCGCCAGGACTGAATCAGCCCCAGCATTTT.